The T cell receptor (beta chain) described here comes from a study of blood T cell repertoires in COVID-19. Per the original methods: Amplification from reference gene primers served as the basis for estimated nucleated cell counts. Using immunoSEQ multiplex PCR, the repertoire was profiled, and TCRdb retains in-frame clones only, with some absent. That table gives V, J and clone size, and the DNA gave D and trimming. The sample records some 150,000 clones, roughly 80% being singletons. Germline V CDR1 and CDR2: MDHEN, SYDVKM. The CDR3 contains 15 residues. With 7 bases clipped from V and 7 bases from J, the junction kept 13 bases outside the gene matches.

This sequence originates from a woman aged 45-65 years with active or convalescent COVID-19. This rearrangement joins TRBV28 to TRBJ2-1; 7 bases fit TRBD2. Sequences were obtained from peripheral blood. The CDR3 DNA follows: TGTGCCAGCACCACGGGAGGTAGCGGTGTAAATGAGCAGTTCTTC. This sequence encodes CASTTGGSGVNEQFF.